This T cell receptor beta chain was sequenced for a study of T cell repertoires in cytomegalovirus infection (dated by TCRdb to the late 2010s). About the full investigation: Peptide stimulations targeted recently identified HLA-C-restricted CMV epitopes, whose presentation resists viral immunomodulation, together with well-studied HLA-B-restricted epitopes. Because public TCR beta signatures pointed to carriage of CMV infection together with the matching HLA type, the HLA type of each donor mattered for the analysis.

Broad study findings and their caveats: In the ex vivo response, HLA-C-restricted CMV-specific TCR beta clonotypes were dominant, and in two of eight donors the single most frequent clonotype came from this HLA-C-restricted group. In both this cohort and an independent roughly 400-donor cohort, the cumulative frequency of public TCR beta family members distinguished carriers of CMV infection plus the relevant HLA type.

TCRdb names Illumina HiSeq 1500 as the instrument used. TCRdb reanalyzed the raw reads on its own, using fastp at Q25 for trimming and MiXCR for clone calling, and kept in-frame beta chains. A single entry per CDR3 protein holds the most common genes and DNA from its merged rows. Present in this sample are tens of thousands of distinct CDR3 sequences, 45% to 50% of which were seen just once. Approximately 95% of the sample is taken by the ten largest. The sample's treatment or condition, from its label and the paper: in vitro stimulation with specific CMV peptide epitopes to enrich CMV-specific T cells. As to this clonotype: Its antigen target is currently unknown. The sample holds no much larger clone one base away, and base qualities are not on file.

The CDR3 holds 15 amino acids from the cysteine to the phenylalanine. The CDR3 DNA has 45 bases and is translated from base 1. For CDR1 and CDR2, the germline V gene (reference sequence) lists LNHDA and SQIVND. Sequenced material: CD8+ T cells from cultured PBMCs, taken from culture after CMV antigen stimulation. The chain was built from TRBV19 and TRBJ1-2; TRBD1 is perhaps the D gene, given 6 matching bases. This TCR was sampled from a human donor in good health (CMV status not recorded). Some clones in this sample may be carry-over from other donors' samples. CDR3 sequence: CPLRGGRALTYGYTF. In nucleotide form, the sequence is TGTCCCCTCCGCGGGGGCCGGGCCCTAACTTATGGCTACACCTTC.